Each of the 26 T cell receptor beta chains below was sequenced from the same sample in a study of CD8+CD57+ T cells in acquired aplastic anemia. Genomic DNA provided the template from which TCR beta VDJ and CDR3 profiles were obtained. Each CDR3 protein gets one entry after TCRdb re-called the reads with MiXCR. Counted here are 150,000 to 200,000 distinct CDR3 sequences, around 40% occurring once; the ten biggest clones make up 0.8% to 1.1%. Sample: sorted CD4+, CD8+, or CD8+CD57+ T cells (not recorded which) from PBMCs. All receptors derive from a human donor in good health.

Notes on this clonotype: A much larger clone is a single base away; this may be a read error. The CDR3 ends on some other residue instead of the conserved phenylalanine or tryptophan, so this is likely a read error. The CDR3 sequence is CASSLSTGANVLTS. In DNA form, the CDR3 reads TGCGCCAGCAGCTTGAGTACTGGGGCCAACGTCCTGACTTCC. V gene TRBV5-1 combines with J gene TRBJ2-6; D remains unclear. The CDR3 sequence is 14 residues long. The germline gives CDR1 SGHRS, CDR2 YFSETQ. Trimming pared 1 base from V and 2 bases from J, leaving 4 bases between.

The rearrangement joins TRBV2 to TRBJ1-3; 9 bases align to TRBD1. The CDR3 spans 15 residues. The V segment lost 5 bases and the J segment 4 bases; nucleotides outside the gene matches: 6. Germline V gene sequence: CDR1 SNHLY, CDR2 FYNNEI. This CDR3 reads CASSPDRGRGNTIYF. CDR3 nucleotide sequence: TGTGCCAGCAGTCCGGACAGGGGACGCGGAAACACCATATATTTT.

The chain recombines TRBV12-3 or TRBV12-4 with TRBJ2-1, with TRBD2 identical over 11 bases. The CDR3 covers 18 residues. With V trimmed by 3 bases and J by 4 bases, 11 bases remained unmatched. In DNA, the CDR3 is TGTGCCAGCAGTTTCGAGGCTAGCGGGAGGACGTTTTACAATGAGCAGTTCTTC. The encoded protein is CASSFEASGRTFYNEQFF.

In its sample, this clonotype was seen many times. CDR3 in amino acids: CASGLGLAGGEQFF. As DNA, the CDR3 is TGTGCCAGCGGATTGGGACTAGCGGGAGGTGAGCAGTTCTTC. V and J are TRBV6-5 and TRBJ2-1; 15 positions match TRBD2. CDR1 is MNHEY and CDR2 is SVGAGI in the germline V gene. The V segment lost 8 bases and the J segment 9 bases; nucleotides outside the gene matches: 5. The CDR3 covers 14 residues.

The V gene is TRBV9, the J gene TRBJ1-1, with D tentatively TRBD1 (5 bases). The germline V gene has CDR1 SGDLS and CDR2 YYNGEE. This CDR3 comprises 13 residues. Deletions cut 5 bases from V and 1 base from J, with 9 bases between. CDR3 bases: TGTGCCAGCAGACCCCAGGGGAACACTGAAGCTTTCTTT. Translation: CASRPQGNTEAFF.

The rearrangement joins TRBV7-8 to TRBJ2-5; 8 bases map to TRBD1. The ends lost 3 bases at V and 5 bases at J; junction bases unmatched: 11. The CDR3 length is 16 residues. Germline CDR1 is SGHVS and CDR2 is FQNEAQ. Here the CDR3 DNA reads TGTGCCAGCAGCTTCGCGGCAGGGGGCGCGGGGGAGACCCAGTACTTC. Its translation: CASSFAAGGAGETQYF.

This clonotype was counted at least ten times. The chain uses TRBV19 and TRBJ2-6; TRBD1 matches at 9 bases. Germline values: CDR1 LNHDA, CDR2 SQIVND (reference sequence). Trimming took 4 bases from V and 13 from J; bases not matched to a gene: 14. This CDR3 has 16 amino acids. This CDR3 reads CASSTTGQGSQGVLTF. The CDR3 DNA reads as TGTGCCAGTAGTACCACGGGACAGGGTTCCCAAGGAGTCCTGACTTTC.

This clonotype has a count of ten or more. This chain connects TRBV7-9 to TRBJ1-1; D is unresolved. The CDR3 has 13 residues. Per germline, CDR1 SEHNR and CDR2 FQNEAQ (reference sequence). Between the trimmed V and J ends, which lost 0 bases and 11 bases, there was a span of 13 bases. CDR3 in DNA: TGTGCCAGCAGCTTAGCAGGCCAAGGCGTCGCTTTCTTT. The encoded protein is CASSLAGQGVAFF.

This clonotype was found many times. The chain is built from TRBV2 and TRBJ1-1; 7 bases line up with TRBD1. This CDR3 has 16 amino acids. V was clipped by 6 bases and J by 1 base; unmatched bases: 11. The germline gives CDR1 SNHLY, CDR2 FYNNEI. DNA of the CDR3: TGTGCCAGCAGACCCGGGGGGGGACAGAAGAACACTGAAGCTTTCTTT. It yields the protein CASRPGGGQKNTEAFF.

This clonotype came up many times. The gene calls are TRBV6-5 and TRBJ1-5, with D unclear. This CDR3 comprises 13 residues. Trimming removed 2 bases at V and 4 bases at J, with 6 bases between. Germline V gene sequence: CDR1 MNHEY, CDR2 SVGAGI. CDR3 nucleotides: TGTGCCAGCAGTTACGCGAGGAATCAGCCCCAGCATTTT. It specifies CASSYARNQPQHF.

On this clonotype itself: Compared with germline, one end of the junction differs, possibly owing to a read error. The chain employs TRBV11-1 and TRBJ1-6; D remains unclear. Looked up from germline, CDR1 is SGHAT and CDR2 is FQDESV (reference sequence). This CDR3 has 16 amino acids. The DNA for the CDR3 is TGTGCCAGCAGTGCGGAATTACAAGTATATAACTCACCCCTCCACTTT. Protein: CASSAELQVYNSPLHF.

This clonotype was observed a handful of times. CDR3 bases: TGCGCCAGCACTACGAATTCCAGGGCCAGCGAGCAGTACGTC. It yields the protein CASTTNSRASEQYV. V gene TRBV10-2 combines with J gene TRBJ2-7; a weak D match, TRBD1 (5 bases). Germline V CDR1 and CDR2: WSHSY, SAAADI. The CDR3 consists of 14 residues. V lost 7 bases to trimming and J lost 6 bases, with 19 bases between them.

The chain recombines TRBV19 with TRBJ1-5; no reliable D call. In germline, CDR1 is LNHDA, CDR2 SQIVND (reference sequence). The V end lost 7 bases, the J end lost 7 bases, and 20 bases lay between the germline ends. This CDR3 comprises 15 residues. The CDR3 DNA sequence: TGTGCCAGTATCGAAGGTGGGGTCGGCGCCCAGCCCCAGCATTTT. Its translation is CASIEGGVGAQPQHF.

The chain carries TRBV12-3 or TRBV12-4 and TRBJ2-1; D is unclear. The CDR3 contains 15 residues. Trimming stripped 10 bases from V and 0 bases from J, with 16 bases between. CDR3 DNA: TGTGCCACCAGATCCGGTCCCAGCTCCTACAATGAGCAGTTCTTC. This codes for CATRSGPSSYNEQFF.

The chain couples TRBV10-1 to TRBJ2-1; the match to TRBD1 covers 9 bases. This CDR3 contains 17 residues. Per germline, CDR1 WNHNN and CDR2 SYGVQD (reference sequence). Trimming cost V 6 bases and J 1 base; bases outside gene matches: 10. The CDR3 DNA reads TGCGCCAGCAGCCCATTGACCGGGACAGGGTCCTACAATGAGCAGTTCTTC. It yields the protein CASSPLTGTGSYNEQFF.

V gene TRBV29-1 combines with J gene TRBJ1-1; 7 nucleotides align to TRBD1. The CDR3 is made up of 15 amino acids. Trimming took 2 bases from V and 0 from J; bases not matched to a gene: 6. CDR1 and CDR2 from the germline V gene are SQVTM and ANQGSEA. In DNA, the CDR3 is TGCAGCGTTGAACTTTGGGACAGTGTGAACACTGAAGCTTTCTTT. Residues: CSVELWDSVNTEAFF.

The chain carries TRBV29-1 and TRBJ1-1; D remains ambiguous. The ends were cut back, 4 bases at V and 2 bases at J, with 8 bases in the middle. The CDR3 runs to 12 residues. Germline loops: CDR1 SQVTM, CDR2 ANQGSEA. DNA for the CDR3: TGCAGCGTTGGGCAGTATAACACTGAAGCTTTCTTT. Protein sequence: CSVGQYNTEAFF.

This clonotype was seen ten or more times. This chain links TRBV7-9 with TRBJ1-2, with a possible D match to TRBD1 (5 bases). Trimming left V 4 bases short and J 4 bases short, with 25 bases between. This CDR3 region has 18 residues. From germline, CDR1 is SEHNR and CDR2 FQNEAQ (reference sequence). The DNA of the CDR3 is TGTGCCAGCAGCTCCTTTTCTGGGGCGCAGATCCGTAGCTATGGCTACACCTTC. Its translation is CASSSFSGAQIRSYGYTF.

This clonotype showed up many times. The CDR3 region is CSARERNYGYTF. DNA for the CDR3: TGCAGTGCTAGAGAACGAAACTATGGCTACACCTTC. The chain recombines TRBV20-1 with TRBJ1-2; D gene ambiguous. Between the trimmed V and J ends, which lost 0 bases and 2 bases, there was a span of 4 bases. Germline V gene sequence: CDR1 DFQATT, CDR2 SNEGSKA (reference sequence). CDR3 length equals 12 residues.

V is TRBV24-1 and J is TRBJ1-2, with 9 bases aligning to TRBD1. Per germline, CDR1 KGHDR and CDR2 SFDVKD. The CDR3 is 15 residues long. V shed 4 bases and J 6 bases; nucleotides not matched to a gene: 8. This CDR3 reads CATSDSQGALDGYTF. The CDR3 DNA follows: TGTGCCACCAGTGACTCACAGGGGGCTTTGGATGGCTACACCTTC.

This clonotype was observed at least ten times. The V and J genes are TRBV20-1 and TRBJ2-7; 7 nucleotides align to TRBD2. The CDR3 spans 15 residues. Germline V gives CDR1 DFQATT, CDR2 SNEGSKA (reference sequence). With V trimmed by 0 bases and J by 0 bases, 5 bases remained unmatched. The CDR3 DNA reads TGCAGTGCTAGAGATATCGGGACTATCTCCTACGAGCAGTACTTC. It encodes CSARDIGTISYEQYF.

The gene calls are TRBV7-6 and TRBJ1-6; 10 bases match TRBD1. V was pared by 5 bases and J by 10 bases, with 8 bases of the junction left unmatched. The CDR3 has 15 amino acids. CDR1 and CDR2 (germline): SGHVS, FNYEAQ. The CDR3 is CASSREGQGSSPLHF. CDR3 DNA: TGTGCCAGCAGCCGGGAGGGACAGGGGAGCTCACCCCTCCACTTT.

J is TRBJ2-7 and V is TRBV10-3; 13 positions agree with TRBD2. V shed 7 bases and J 5 bases; nucleotides not matched to a gene: 8. Germline V gene data show CDR1 as ENHRY and CDR2 as SYGVKD. This CDR3 has 15 residues. The CDR3 nucleotides read TGTGCCATCAATACTAGCGGGGGGGCCCTCCACGAGCAGTACTTC. It translates to CAINTSGGALHEQYF.

In this sample, this clonotype turned up once. The chain is built from TRBV15 and TRBJ2-7, with TRBD1 matching over 8 bases. The V gene end was trimmed by 0 bases and the J gene end by 6 bases; junction bases not matched to a gene: 10. The CDR3 has 16 amino acids. Germline-derived CDR1 and CDR2 are LNHNV and YYDKDF (reference sequence). This CDR3 reads CATSRDRLTGGSEQYF. CDR3 nucleotide sequence: TGTGCCACCAGCAGAGATCGGTTAACAGGGGGGTCCGAGCAGTACTTC. Using reference TRBV15 and TRBJ2-7 for the parts outside the CDR3, the full variable domain is DAMVIQNPRYQVTQFGKPVTLSCSQTLNHNVMYWYQQKSSQAPKLLFHYYDKDFNNEADTPDNFQSRRPNTSFCFLDIRSPGLGDTAMYLCATSRDRLTGGSEQYFGPGTRLTVT.

The rearrangement joins TRBV10-1 to TRBJ2-7; D unresolved. CDR1 and CDR2 from the germline V gene are WNHNN and SYGVQD (reference sequence). The CDR3 has 12 amino acids. V was clipped by 7 bases and J by 1 base, with 8 bases between them. The chain's CDR3 is CASTHSSYEQYF. The CDR3 DNA follows: TGCGCCAGCACCCACAGTTCCTACGAGCAGTACTTC.

This chain joins TRBV5-6 and TRBJ2-7, with 8 bases matching TRBD1. This CDR3 is built from 15 residues. V shed 0 bases and J 2 bases; nucleotides not matched to a gene: 4. In germline, CDR1 is SGHDT, CDR2 YYEEEE. The CDR3 sequence is CASSLDRGCPYEQYF. CDR3 bases: TGTGCCAGCAGCTTGGACAGGGGGTGCCCCTACGAGCAGTACTTC.